This T cell receptor (beta chain) was retrieved from a study of T cell responses to AZD1222 COVID-19 vaccine. This clone was found a few times. Sequencing was performed with immunoSEQ multiplex PCR; in TCRdb, only in-frame clones are kept and a portion is missing. This table holds 95,000 to 110,000 clones, around nine tenths found once. V was cut by 0 bases and J by 7 bases, with 6 bases left in between. The CDR3 runs to 12 residues. The V gene's germline CDR1 is MNHNY and CDR2 SVGAGI (reference sequence). The chain links TRBV6-6 to TRBJ1-2; a weak D match, TRBD1 (6 bases). Sequencing was performed on peripheral blood, taken on day 0 of AZD1222 vaccination. This receptor was taken from an adult in good health. Written as DNA, the CDR3 is TGTGCCAGCAGTTACTCACAGGGTGGCTACACCTTC. This encodes CASSYSQGGYTF.